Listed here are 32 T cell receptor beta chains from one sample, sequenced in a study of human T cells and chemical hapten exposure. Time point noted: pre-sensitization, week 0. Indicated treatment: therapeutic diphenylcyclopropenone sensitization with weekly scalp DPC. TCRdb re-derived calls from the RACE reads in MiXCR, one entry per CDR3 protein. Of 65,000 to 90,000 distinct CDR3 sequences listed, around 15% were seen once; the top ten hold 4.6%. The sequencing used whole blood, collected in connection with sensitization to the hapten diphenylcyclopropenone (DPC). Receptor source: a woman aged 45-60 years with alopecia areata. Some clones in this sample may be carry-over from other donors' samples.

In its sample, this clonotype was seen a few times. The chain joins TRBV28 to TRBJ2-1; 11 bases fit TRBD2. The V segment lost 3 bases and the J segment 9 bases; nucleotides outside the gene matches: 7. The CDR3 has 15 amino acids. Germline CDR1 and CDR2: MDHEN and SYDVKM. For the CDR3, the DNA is TGTGCCAGCAGTTTGACGACTAGCGGGACCGGTGAGCAGTTCTTC. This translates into CASSLTTSGTGEQFF. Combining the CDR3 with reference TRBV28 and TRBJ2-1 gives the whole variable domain DVKVTQSSRYLVKRTGEKVFLECVQDMDHENMFWYRQDPGLGLRLIYFSYDVKMKEKGDIPEGYSVSREKKERFSLILESASTNQTSMYLCASSLTTSGTGEQFFGPGTRLTVL.

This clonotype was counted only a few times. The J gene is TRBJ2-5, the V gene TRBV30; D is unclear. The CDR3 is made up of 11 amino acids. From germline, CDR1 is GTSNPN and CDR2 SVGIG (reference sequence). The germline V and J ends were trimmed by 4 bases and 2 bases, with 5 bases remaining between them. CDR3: CAWMRQETQYF. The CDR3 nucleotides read TGTGCCTGGATGAGACAAGAGACCCAGTACTTC.

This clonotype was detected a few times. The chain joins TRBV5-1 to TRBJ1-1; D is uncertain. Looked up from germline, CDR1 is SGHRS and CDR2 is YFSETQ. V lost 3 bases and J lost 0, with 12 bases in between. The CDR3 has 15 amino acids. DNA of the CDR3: TGCGCCAGCAGCTCTGACTCCACCATGAACACTGAAGCTTTCTTT. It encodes CASSSDSTMNTEAFF.

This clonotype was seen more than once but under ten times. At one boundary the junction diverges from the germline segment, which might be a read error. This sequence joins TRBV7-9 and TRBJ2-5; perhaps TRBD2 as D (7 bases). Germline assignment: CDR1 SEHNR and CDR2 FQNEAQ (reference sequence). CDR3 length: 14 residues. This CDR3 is CASNLGGDSETQYF. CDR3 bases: TGTGCCAGCAACTTAGGGGGGGATTCGGAGACCCAGTACTTC.

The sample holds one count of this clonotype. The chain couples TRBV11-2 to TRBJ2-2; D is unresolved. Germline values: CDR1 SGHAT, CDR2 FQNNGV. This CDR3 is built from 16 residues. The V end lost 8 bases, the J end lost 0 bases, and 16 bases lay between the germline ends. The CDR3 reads CASATIGRTNTGELFF. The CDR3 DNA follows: TGTGCCAGCGCTACGATTGGACGAACGAACACCGGGGAGCTGTTTTTT.

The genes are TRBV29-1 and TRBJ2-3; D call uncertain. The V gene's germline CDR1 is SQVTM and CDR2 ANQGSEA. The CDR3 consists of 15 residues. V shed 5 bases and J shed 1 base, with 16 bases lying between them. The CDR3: CSVQSGGLGTDTQYF. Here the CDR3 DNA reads TGCAGCGTTCAGTCCGGCGGTTTGGGCACAGATACGCAGTATTTT.

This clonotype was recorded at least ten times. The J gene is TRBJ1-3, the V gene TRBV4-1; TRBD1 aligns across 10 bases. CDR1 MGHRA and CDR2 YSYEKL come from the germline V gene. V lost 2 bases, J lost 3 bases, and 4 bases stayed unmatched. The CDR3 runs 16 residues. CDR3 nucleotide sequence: TGCGCCAGCAGCCAAAGACAGGGGGCAGGTGGAAACACCATATATTTT. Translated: CASSQRQGAGGNTIYF.

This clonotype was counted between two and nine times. CDR3 nucleotide sequence: TGTGCCAGCAGCGGACAGGGGTTGGAGACCCAGTACTTC. This gives the protein CASSGQGLETQYF. V and J are TRBV14 and TRBJ2-5, with TRBD1 matching over 9 bases. Germline V gene sequence: CDR1 SGHDN, CDR2 FVKESK. J gave up 5 bases and V 5 bases, and 3 bases lay outside the gene matches. The CDR3 length is 13 residues.

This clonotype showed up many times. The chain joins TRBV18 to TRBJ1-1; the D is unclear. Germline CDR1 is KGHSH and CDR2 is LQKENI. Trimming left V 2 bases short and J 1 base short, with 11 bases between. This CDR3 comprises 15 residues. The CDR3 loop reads CASSPSAGSNTEAFF. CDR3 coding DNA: TGTGCCAGCTCACCATCGGCGGGCTCGAACACTGAAGCTTTCTTT.

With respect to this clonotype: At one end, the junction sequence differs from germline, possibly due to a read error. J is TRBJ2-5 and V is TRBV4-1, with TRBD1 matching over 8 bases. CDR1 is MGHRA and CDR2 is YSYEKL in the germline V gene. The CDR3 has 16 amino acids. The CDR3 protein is CARRGRGLRGQETQYF. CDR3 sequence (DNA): TGCGCCCGCAGGGGGCGGGGTCTTCGGGGGCAAGAGACCCAGTACTTC.

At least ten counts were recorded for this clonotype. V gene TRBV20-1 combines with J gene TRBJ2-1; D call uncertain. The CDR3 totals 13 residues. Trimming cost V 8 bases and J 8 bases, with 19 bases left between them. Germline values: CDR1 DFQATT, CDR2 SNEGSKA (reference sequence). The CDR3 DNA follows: TGCAGTACAAAACGTACGACCCAGCATGAGCAGTTCTTC. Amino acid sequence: CSTKRTTQHEQFF.

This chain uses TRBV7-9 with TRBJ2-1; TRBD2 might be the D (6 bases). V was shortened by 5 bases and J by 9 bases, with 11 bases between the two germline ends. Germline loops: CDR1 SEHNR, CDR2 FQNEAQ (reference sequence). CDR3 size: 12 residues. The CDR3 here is CASSRLDGEQFF. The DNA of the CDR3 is TGTGCCAGCAGCAGACTAGACGGTGAGCAGTTCTTC.

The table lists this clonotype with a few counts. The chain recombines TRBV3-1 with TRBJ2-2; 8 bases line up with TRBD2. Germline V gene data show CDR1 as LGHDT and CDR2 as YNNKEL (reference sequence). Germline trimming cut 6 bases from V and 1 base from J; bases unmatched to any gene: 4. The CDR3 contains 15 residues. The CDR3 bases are TGTGCCAGCAGGTCTAGCGGGCGGAACACCGGGGAGCTGTTTTTT. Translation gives CASRSSGRNTGELFF. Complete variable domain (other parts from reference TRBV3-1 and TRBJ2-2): DTAVSQTPKYLVTQMGNDKSIKCEQNLGHDTMYWYKQDSKKFLKIMFSYNNKELIINETVPNRFSPKSPDKAHLNLHINSLELGDSAVYFCASRSSGRNTGELFFGEGSRLTVL.

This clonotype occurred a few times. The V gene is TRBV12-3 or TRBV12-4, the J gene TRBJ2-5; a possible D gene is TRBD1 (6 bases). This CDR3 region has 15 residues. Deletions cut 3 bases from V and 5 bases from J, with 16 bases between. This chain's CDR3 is CASSFQQGGGETQYF. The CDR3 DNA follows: TGTGCCAGCAGTTTTCAACAGGGTGGGGGTGAGACCCAGTACTTC.

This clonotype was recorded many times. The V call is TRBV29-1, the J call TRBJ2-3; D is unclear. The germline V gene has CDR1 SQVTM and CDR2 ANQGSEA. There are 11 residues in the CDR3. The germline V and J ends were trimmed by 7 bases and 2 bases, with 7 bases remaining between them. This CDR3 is CSGEITDTQYF. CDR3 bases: TGCAGCGGGGAAATCACAGATACGCAGTATTTT.

The CDR3 protein is CASSLGPSFIDYGYTF. As DNA, the CDR3 is TGTGCCAGCAGCTTAGGTCCCAGCTTCATAGACTATGGCTACACCTTC. This rearrangement joins TRBV7-2 to TRBJ1-2; D ambiguous. Germline loops: CDR1 SGHTA, CDR2 FQGNSA. V was trimmed by 1 base and J by 3 bases, leaving 15 bases between them. The CDR3 length is 16 residues.

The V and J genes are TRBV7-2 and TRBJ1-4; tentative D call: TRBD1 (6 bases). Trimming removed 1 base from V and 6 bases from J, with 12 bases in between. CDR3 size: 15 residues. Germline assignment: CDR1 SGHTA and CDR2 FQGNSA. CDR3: CASSLGAGAYEKLFF. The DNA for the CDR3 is TGTGCCAGCAGCTTAGGAGCGGGGGCGTATGAAAAACTGTTTTTT.

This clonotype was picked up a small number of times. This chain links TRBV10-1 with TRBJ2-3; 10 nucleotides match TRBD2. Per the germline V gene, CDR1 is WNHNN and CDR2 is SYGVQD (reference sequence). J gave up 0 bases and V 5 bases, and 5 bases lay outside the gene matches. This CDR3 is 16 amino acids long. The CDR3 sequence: CASSRTSGSSTDTQYF. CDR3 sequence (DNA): TGCGCCAGCAGTCGGACTAGCGGCTCTAGCACAGATACGCAGTATTTT.

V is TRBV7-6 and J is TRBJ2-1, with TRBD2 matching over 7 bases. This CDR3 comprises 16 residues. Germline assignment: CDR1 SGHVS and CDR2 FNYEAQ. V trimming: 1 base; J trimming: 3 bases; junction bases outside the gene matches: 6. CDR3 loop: CASSLEGGVFYNEQFF. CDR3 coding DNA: TGTGCCAGCAGCTTAGAGGGAGGGGTATTCTACAATGAGCAGTTCTTC.

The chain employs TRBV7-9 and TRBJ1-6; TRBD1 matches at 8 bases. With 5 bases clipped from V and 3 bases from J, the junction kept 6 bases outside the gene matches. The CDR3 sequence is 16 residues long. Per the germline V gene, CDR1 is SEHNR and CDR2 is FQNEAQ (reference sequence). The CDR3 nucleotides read TGTGCCAGCAGCCAAGGACAGGGTTTCTATAATTCACCCCTCCACTTT. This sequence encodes CASSQGQGFYNSPLHF.

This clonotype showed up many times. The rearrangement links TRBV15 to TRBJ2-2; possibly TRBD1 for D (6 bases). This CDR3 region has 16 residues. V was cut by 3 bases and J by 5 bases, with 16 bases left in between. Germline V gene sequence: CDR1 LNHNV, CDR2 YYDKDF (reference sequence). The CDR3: CATSRGAFEGTGELFF. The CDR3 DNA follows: TGTGCCACCAGCAGGGGGGCGTTCGAGGGAACCGGGGAGCTGTTTTTT.

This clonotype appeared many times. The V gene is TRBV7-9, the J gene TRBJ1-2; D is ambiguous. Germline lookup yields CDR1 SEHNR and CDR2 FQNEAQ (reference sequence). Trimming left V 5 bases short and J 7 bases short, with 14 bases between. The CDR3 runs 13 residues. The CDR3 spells CASSRRDSVGYTF. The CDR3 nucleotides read TGTGCCAGCAGCCGCCGGGATTCAGTTGGCTACACCTTC.

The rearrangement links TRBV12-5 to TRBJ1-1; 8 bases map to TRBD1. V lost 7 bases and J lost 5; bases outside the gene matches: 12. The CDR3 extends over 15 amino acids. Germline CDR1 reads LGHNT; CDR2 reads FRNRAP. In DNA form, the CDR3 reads TGTGCTAGTGCCCCAAAGGACAGGGCCCGGACTGAAGCTTTCTTT. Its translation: CASAPKDRARTEAFF.

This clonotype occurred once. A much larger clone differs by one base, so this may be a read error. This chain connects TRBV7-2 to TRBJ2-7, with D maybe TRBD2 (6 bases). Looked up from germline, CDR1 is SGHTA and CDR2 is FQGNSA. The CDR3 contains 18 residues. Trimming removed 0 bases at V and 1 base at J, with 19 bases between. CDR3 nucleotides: TGTGCCAGCAGCTTAGCGTCCGGGGCTAGCGCCGATTCCTACGAGCAGTACTTC. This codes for CASSLASGASADSYEQYF.

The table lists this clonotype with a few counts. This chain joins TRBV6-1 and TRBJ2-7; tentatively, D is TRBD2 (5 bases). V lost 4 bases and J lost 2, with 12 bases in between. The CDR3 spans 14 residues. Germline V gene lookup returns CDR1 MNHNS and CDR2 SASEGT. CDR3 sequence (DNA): TGTGCCAGCAGTGTGCGGACTCTTCCCTACGAGCAGTACTTC. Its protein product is CASSVRTLPYEQYF.

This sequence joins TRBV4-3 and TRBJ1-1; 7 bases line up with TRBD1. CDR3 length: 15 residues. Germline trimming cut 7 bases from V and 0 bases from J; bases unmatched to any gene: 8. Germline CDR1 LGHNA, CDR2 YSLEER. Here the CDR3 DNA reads TGCGCCAGCACGTTCGACAGGGACTTGAACACTGAAGCTTTCTTT. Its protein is CASTFDRDLNTEAFF.

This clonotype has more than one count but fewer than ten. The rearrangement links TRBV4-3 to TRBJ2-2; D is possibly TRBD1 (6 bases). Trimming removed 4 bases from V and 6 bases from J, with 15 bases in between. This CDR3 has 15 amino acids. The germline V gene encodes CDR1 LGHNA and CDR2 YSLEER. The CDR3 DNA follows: TGCGCCAGCAGCCCTTGGGGGCAGCGACCCGGGGAGCTGTTTTTT. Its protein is CASSPWGQRPGELFF.

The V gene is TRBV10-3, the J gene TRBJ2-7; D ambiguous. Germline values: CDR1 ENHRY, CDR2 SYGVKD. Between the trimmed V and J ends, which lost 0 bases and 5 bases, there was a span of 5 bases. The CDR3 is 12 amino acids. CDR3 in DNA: TGTGCCATCAGTGAGTCGGGGAACGAGCAGTACTTC. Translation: CAISESGNEQYF.

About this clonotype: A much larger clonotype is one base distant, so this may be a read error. The CDR3 DNA follows: TGTGCCCGGAGTCCTACCCATAATGAGCAGTTCTTC. Translating gives CARSPTHNEQFF. The genes are TRBV30 and TRBJ2-1; D not certain. Germline V gene sequence: CDR1 GTSNPN, CDR2 SVGIG (reference sequence). There are 12 residues in the CDR3.

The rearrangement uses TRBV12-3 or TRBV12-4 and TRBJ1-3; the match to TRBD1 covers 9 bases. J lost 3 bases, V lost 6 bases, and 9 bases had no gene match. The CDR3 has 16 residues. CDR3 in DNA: TGTGCCAGCAGGGAGGCCGGGACAGGGAATGGAAACACCATATATTTT. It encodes CASREAGTGNGNTIYF.

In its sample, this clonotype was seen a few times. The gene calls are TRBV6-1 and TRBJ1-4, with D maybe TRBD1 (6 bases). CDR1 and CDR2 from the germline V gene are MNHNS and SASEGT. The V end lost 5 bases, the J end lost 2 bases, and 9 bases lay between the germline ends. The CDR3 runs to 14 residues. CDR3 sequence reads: CASSRTATNEKLFF. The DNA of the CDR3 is TGTGCCAGCAGTCGGACAGCTACTAATGAAAAACTGTTTTTT.

As DNA, the CDR3 is TGCAGTGCTAGAGAAGCGGAGTCCCTTACCTACGAGCAGTACTTC. Translating it yields CSAREAESLTYEQYF. V usage is TRBV20-1 and J usage is TRBJ2-7; maybe TRBD2 (5 bases). Germline values: CDR1 DFQATT, CDR2 SNEGSKA (reference sequence). V gave up 0 bases and J gave up 2 bases, with 14 bases separating them. The CDR3 covers 15 residues.